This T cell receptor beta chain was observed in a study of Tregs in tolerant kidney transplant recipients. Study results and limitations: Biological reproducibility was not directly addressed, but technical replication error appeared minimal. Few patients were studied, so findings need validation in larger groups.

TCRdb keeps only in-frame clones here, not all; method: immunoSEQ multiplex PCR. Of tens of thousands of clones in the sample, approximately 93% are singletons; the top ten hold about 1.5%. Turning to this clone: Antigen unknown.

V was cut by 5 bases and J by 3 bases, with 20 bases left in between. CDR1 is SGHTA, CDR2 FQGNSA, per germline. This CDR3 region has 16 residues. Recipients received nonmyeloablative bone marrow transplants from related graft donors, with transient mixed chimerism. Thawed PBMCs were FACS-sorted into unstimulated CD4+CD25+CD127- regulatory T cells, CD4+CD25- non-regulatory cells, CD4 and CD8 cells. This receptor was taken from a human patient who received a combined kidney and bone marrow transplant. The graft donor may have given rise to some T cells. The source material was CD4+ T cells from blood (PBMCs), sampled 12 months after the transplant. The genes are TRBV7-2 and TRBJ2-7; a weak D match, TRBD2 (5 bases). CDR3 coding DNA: TGTGCCAGCAGCAAGGCAATCGGAGCGGCGATCTACGAGCAGTACTTC. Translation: CASSKAIGAAIYEQYF.